This T cell receptor (beta chain) was recovered during a study of cytomegalovirus exposure and HLA in healthy donors. About the research overall: Among 150 million to 200 million T cells, an earlier analysis found 120 million or so unique TCR beta sequences.

60 Vbeta and 13 Jbeta primers were used in PCR. Only in-frame clones appear in the TCRdb table, and some are missing; sequencing was by immunoSEQ multiplex PCR. The table shows some 140,000 clones, with 73% occurring only once. This CDR3 has 13 amino acids. The germline V and J ends were trimmed by 6 bases and 8 bases, with 15 bases remaining between them. CDR1 SGHDT and CDR2 YYEEEE come from the germline V gene. The sequence was obtained from a woman between 40 and 55 years old in good health and CMV-seronegative. The gene calls are TRBV5-6 and TRBJ2-1; maybe TRBD1 (6 bases). Sequencing was performed on PBMCs. The chain's CDR3 is CASTTDRPHEQFF. The CDR3 nucleotides are TGTGCCAGCACCACAGACAGGCCCCATGAGCAGTTCTTC.